This T cell receptor (beta chain) was identified during a study of Graves' ophthalmopathy and Graves' hyperthyroidism. The sequenced template was RNA, covering the TCR beta CDR3 region. After a first-round RT-PCR with HTBI primers, a second-round multiplex PCR was run. Using its own MiXCR run on the multiplex PCR reads, TCRdb lists one record per CDR3 protein. Among about 740,000 distinct CDR3 sequences listed, approximately 40% were seen once. Disease in donors with ophthalmopathy had moderate-to-severe activity, CAS ≥3, NOSPECS ≥4 and under 3 months' duration. From germline, CDR1 is ENHRY and CDR2 SYGVKD. V lost 6 bases and J lost 7, with 18 bases in between. The CDR3 covers 15 residues.

The chain has TRBV10-3 and TRBJ1-4; D is possibly TRBD1 (6 bases). The sequencing sample was made of peripheral blood. This sequence was found in an adult man with Graves' ophthalmopathy. The CDR3 DNA follows: TGTGCCATCAGGAGAACAGGGTTCTCGGGTGAAAAACTGTTTTTT. It codes for CAIRRTGFSGEKLFF.